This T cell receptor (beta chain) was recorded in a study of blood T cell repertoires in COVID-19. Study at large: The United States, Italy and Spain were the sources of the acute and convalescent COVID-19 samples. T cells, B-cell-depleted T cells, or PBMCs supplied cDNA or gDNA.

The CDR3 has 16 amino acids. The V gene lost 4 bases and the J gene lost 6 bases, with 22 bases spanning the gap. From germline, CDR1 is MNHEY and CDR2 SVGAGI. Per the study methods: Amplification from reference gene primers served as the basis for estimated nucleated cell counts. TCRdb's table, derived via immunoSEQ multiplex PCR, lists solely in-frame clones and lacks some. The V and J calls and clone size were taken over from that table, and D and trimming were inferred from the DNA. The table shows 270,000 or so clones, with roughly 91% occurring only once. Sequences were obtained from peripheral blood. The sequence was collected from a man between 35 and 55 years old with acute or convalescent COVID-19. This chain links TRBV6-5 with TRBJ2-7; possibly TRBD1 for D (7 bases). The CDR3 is CASSFQAAGGTGEQYF. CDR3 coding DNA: TGTGCCAGCAGTTTCCAGGCGGCAGGGGGGACTGGCGAGCAGTACTTC.